These 16 T cell receptor beta chains came from one sample sequenced in a study of T cell responses to AZD1222 COVID-19 vaccine. TCRdb keeps only in-frame clones here, not all; method: immunoSEQ multiplex PCR. The table includes around 120,000 clones, around nine tenths detected once. The sequencing here drew on peripheral blood, taken on day 0 of AZD1222 vaccination. The receptors derive from an adult in good health.

The V gene is TRBV2, the J gene TRBJ1-2; no clear D. The V end lost 4 bases, the J end lost 1 base, and 10 bases lay between the germline ends. The CDR3 totals 14 residues. In germline, CDR1 is SNHLY, CDR2 FYNNEI. CDR3 bases: TGTGCCAGCAGTGTATATAGGGATAACTATGGCTACACCTTC. It is translated as CASSVYRDNYGYTF.

The rearrangement uses TRBV12-3 or TRBV12-4 and TRBJ1-1; possible D gene TRBD1, 6 bases. This CDR3 has 13 amino acids. The germline V and J ends were trimmed by 6 bases and 2 bases, with 10 bases remaining between them. The CDR3 sequence: CASRQTGNTEAFF. In nucleotides, the CDR3 is TGTGCCAGCAGGCAGACAGGAAACACTGAAGCTTTCTTT.

V is TRBV19 and J is TRBJ2-3; 7 positions match TRBD2. Germline V gene sequence: CDR1 LNHDA, CDR2 SQIVND (reference sequence). The CDR3 has 16 amino acids. V shed 3 bases and J 4 bases; nucleotides not matched to a gene: 10. The CDR3 DNA is TGTGCCAGTAGTATTAGAGTAGCGGGTAATCCAGATACGCAGTATTTT. Translating gives CASSIRVAGNPDTQYF. Full variable domain (remainder filled in from reference TRBV19 and TRBJ2-3): DGGITQSPKYLFRKEGQNVTLSCEQNLNHDAMYWYRQDPGQGLRLIYYSQIVNDFQKGDIAEGYSVSREKKESFPLTVTSAQKNPTAFYLCASSIRVAGNPDTQYFGPGTRLTVL.

The chain carries TRBV4-2 and TRBJ2-1, with 8 bases identical to TRBD1. The CDR3 contains 15 residues. V lost 2 bases to trimming and J lost 7 bases; unmatched junction nucleotides: 7. Germline values: CDR1 LGHNA, CDR2 YNFKEQ. The CDR3 sequence: CASSQKDRAWNEQFF. The CDR3 DNA reads TGTGCCAGCAGCCAAAAGGACAGGGCCTGGAATGAGCAGTTCTTC.

This chain uses TRBV18 with TRBJ1-1, with 7 positions matching TRBD1. Unmatched junction bases numbered 3, after V lost 3 bases and J lost 2 bases. CDR3 size: 14 residues. CDR1 is KGHSH and CDR2 is LQKENI in the germline V gene. The CDR3 nucleotides are TGTGCCAGCTCACCGCAGGGGGTTAACACTGAAGCTTTCTTT. This sequence encodes CASSPQGVNTEAFF. The complete variable domain, with remaining parts taken from reference TRBV18 and TRBJ1-1, reads NAGVMQNPRHLVRRRGQEARLRCSPMKGHSHVYWYRQLPEEGLKFMVYLQKENIIDESGMPKERFSAEFPKEGPSILRIQQVVRGDSAAYFCASSPQGVNTEAFFGQGTRLTVV.

The CDR3 region has the DNA TGTGCCAGCCCCGGGTTTAAAGAGCAGTACTTC. Its protein is CASPGFKEQYF. The genes are TRBV2 and TRBJ2-7; D unclear. V lost 8 bases and J 7 bases, leaving 12 bases between the germline ends. This CDR3 has 11 amino acids. Germline CDR1 is SNHLY and CDR2 is FYNNEI.

The V and J genes are TRBV6-5 and TRBJ1-1, with a tentative D call TRBD1 (6 bases). Trimming removed 8 bases from V and 3 bases from J, with 10 bases in between. Per the germline V gene, CDR1 is MNHEY and CDR2 is SVGAGI. This CDR3 comprises 12 residues. The CDR3 nucleotides are TGTGCCAGCGTCAGGGGTGACACTGAAGCTTTCTTT. Encoded protein: CASVRGDTEAFF.

The chain employs TRBV2 and TRBJ2-7, with D unresolved. Looked up from germline, CDR1 is SNHLY and CDR2 is FYNNEI. V lost 1 base and J lost 5, with 21 bases in between. The CDR3 spans 17 residues. CDR3 sequence reads: CASSEEGYRTRSNEQYF. The CDR3 DNA reads as TGTGCCAGCAGTGAAGAAGGATATAGGACCCGGTCCAACGAGCAGTACTTC.

The chain uses TRBV3-1 (or the pseudogene TRBV3-2) and TRBJ1-2; D not resolved. The V and J ends lost 3 bases and 7 bases respectively, with 6 bases between them. This CDR3 is built from 11 residues. CDR1 and CDR2 from the germline V gene are LGHDT and YNNKEL (reference sequence). The CDR3 DNA reads as TGTGCCAGCAGCCACCTTGGTGGCTACACCTTC. Translating it yields CASSHLGGYTF.

Notes on this clone: The final CDR3 position lacks the conserved phenylalanine or tryptophan, pointing to a likely read error. The chain is built from TRBV6-5 and TRBJ1-6, with D possibly matching TRBD1 (6 bases). CDR3 length: 15 residues. V lost 2 bases to trimming and J lost 7 bases, with 12 bases between them. Germline CDR1 and CDR2: MNHEY and SVGAGI. CDR3 nucleotide sequence: TGTGCCAGCAGTTACAGCGGCACAGGGAATTCACCCCTCCACCTT. Protein product: CASSYSGTGNSPLHL.

This rearrangement joins TRBV20-1 to TRBJ1-4; no clear D gene. Germline V gene lookup returns CDR1 DFQATT and CDR2 SNEGSKA (reference sequence). Trimming took 3 bases from V and 8 from J, leaving 16 bases between them. This CDR3 is built from 14 residues. The CDR3 DNA reads TGCAGTGCTAGTGTGGGCCCCACGGGGGAAAAACTGTTTTTT. Its protein product is CSASVGPTGEKLFF.

This clone showed up just once. V usage is TRBV6-1 and J usage is TRBJ2-3, with 9 positions matching TRBD2. The germline V gene has CDR1 MNHNS and CDR2 SASEGT. J gave up 6 bases and V 3 bases, and 10 bases lay outside the gene matches. The CDR3 runs to 16 residues. CDR3 loop: CASSESGRGGSDTQYF. The CDR3 coding sequence is TGTGCCAGCAGTGAGAGTGGGCGGGGGGGCTCCGATACGCAGTATTTT.

This chain uses TRBV3-1 (or the pseudogene TRBV3-2) with TRBJ1-2; 8 bases fit TRBD1. With 0 bases clipped from V and 5 bases from J, the junction kept 5 bases outside the gene matches. This CDR3 is 15 amino acids long. Germline assignment: CDR1 LGHDT and CDR2 YNNKEL (reference sequence). The CDR3 loop is CASSQDRQGRYGYTF. CDR3 in DNA: TGTGCCAGCAGCCAAGATCGACAGGGGCGGTATGGCTACACCTTC.

V and J are TRBV2 and TRBJ1-5, with D possibly matching TRBD1 (6 bases). This CDR3 has 16 residues. Germline loops: CDR1 SNHLY, CDR2 FYNNEI. V was trimmed by 5 bases and J by 6 bases, leaving 20 bases between them. DNA for the CDR3: TGTGCCAGCAGTCTCCGGACAGTCGGTATCGGTCAGCCCCAGCATTTT. Encoded protein: CASSLRTVGIGQPQHF.

The chain is built from TRBV4-3 and TRBJ2-7; D not resolved. The CDR3 covers 14 residues. Germline V CDR1 and CDR2: LGHNA, YSLEER. V was pared by 4 bases and J by 1 base, with 11 bases between. CDR3 DNA sequence: TGCGCCAGCAGCCCGGCCGGCAGATCCTACGAGCAGTACTTC. Its protein is CASSPAGRSYEQYF.

The V gene is TRBV19, the J gene TRBJ1-2; D gene uncertain. Germline V gene lookup returns CDR1 LNHDA and CDR2 SQIVND (reference sequence). Trimming pared 5 bases from V and 5 bases from J, leaving 18 bases between. CDR3 length: 15 amino acids. This CDR3 reads CASSPIVGSGYGYTF. CDR3 nucleotide sequence: TGTGCCAGTAGTCCCATTGTCGGGTCGGGGTATGGCTACACCTTC.